These 7 T cell receptor beta chains were all obtained from the same sample, sequenced in a study of T cells in Graves' hyperthyroidism and ophthalmopathy. Using RNA transcripts as the source, TCR beta CDR3 regions were amplified. First-round RT-PCR of the TCR CDR3 relied on the HTBI primer set. TCRdb analysed the multiplex PCR reads with MiXCR anew, one entry per CDR3 protein. The table has hundreds of thousands of distinct CDR3 sequences, less than 25% seen once. Sequencing was carried out using blood. Receptors originate from a man aged 25-45 years with Graves' ophthalmopathy.

Ten or more counts support this clonotype. The chain couples TRBV28 to TRBJ2-3; 7 bases are a match to TRBD2. Trimming removed 4 bases from V and 2 bases from J; junction bases left unmatched: 3. Germline V gene sequence: CDR1 MDHEN, CDR2 SYDVKM. The CDR3 is 14 residues long. The CDR3 sequence is CASSSGGNTDTQYF. CDR3 in DNA: TGTGCCAGCAGTTCCGGGGGGAACACAGATACGCAGTATTTT. Combining the CDR3 with reference TRBV28 and TRBJ2-3 gives the whole variable domain DVKVTQSSRYLVKRTGEKVFLECVQDMDHENMFWYRQDPGLGLRLIYFSYDVKMKEKGDIPEGYSVSREKKERFSLILESASTNQTSMYLCASSSGGNTDTQYFGPGTRLTVL.

There are a few counts of this clonotype. This chain connects TRBV11-2 to TRBJ2-1, with 7 positions matching TRBD2. CDR1 SGHAT and CDR2 FQNNGV come from the germline V gene. Trimming took 5 bases from V and 4 from J; bases not matched to a gene: 14. The CDR3 covers 17 residues. In DNA, the CDR3 is TGTGCCAGCAGCCCCCCCAGACTGGGAGGGGTATACAATGAGCAGTTCTTC. Translation: CASSPPRLGGVYNEQFF.

The J gene is TRBJ2-6, the V gene TRBV6-1; tentative D call: TRBD1 (6 bases). The CDR3 is 22 amino acids. Germline values: CDR1 MNHNS, CDR2 SASEGT. Trimming left V 6 bases short and J 1 base short, with 31 bases between. The DNA for the CDR3 is TGTGCCAGCAGGGTTACGGGACAATCGGCAGGGCCCGCAAAGTCTGGGGCCAACGTCCTGACTTTC. Translating gives CASRVTGQSAGPAKSGANVLTF.

The chain is built from TRBV2 and TRBJ2-5; TRBD1 matches 7 bases. Germline V gene data show CDR1 as SNHLY and CDR2 as FYNNEI. V was pared by 3 bases and J by 5 bases, with 9 bases of the junction left unmatched. This CDR3 has 15 residues. CDR3 sequence: CASSESGGAAETQYF. The CDR3 bases are TGTGCCAGCAGTGAGTCAGGGGGTGCCGCGGAGACCCAGTACTTC.

Concerning this clonotype: A much larger clone is a single base away; this may be a read error. The chain is built from TRBV7-2 and TRBJ2-7, with D possibly TRBD2 on 5 matching bases. This CDR3 region has 14 residues. CDR1 SGHTA and CDR2 FQGNSA come from the germline V gene. The CDR3 region is CAGSLFEGPYEQYF. Written as DNA, the CDR3 is TGTGCCGGCAGCTTATTTGAGGGTCCCTACGAGCAGTACTTC.

This clonotype came up many times. V is TRBV20-1 and J is TRBJ2-7; possible D gene TRBD2, 6 bases. V was cut by 3 bases and J by 5 bases, with 14 bases left in between. The CDR3 spans 13 residues. Germline values: CDR1 DFQATT, CDR2 SNEGSKA (reference sequence). The CDR3, as DNA: TGCAGTGCTAGTGGAGGGTTCAGCGACGAGCAGTACTTC. Translation: CSASGGFSDEQYF.

Only a few counts were recorded for this clonotype. This chain joins TRBV4-1 and TRBJ2-7; D possibly corresponds to TRBD2 (5 bases). Trimming took 0 bases from V and 7 from J, leaving 10 bases between them. Germline V gene data show CDR1 as MGHRA and CDR2 as YSYEKL. The CDR3 contains 13 residues. CDR3 nucleotides: TGCGCCAGCAGCCAAGATCATGCGGGTGAGCAGTACTTC. This translates into CASSQDHAGEQYF.